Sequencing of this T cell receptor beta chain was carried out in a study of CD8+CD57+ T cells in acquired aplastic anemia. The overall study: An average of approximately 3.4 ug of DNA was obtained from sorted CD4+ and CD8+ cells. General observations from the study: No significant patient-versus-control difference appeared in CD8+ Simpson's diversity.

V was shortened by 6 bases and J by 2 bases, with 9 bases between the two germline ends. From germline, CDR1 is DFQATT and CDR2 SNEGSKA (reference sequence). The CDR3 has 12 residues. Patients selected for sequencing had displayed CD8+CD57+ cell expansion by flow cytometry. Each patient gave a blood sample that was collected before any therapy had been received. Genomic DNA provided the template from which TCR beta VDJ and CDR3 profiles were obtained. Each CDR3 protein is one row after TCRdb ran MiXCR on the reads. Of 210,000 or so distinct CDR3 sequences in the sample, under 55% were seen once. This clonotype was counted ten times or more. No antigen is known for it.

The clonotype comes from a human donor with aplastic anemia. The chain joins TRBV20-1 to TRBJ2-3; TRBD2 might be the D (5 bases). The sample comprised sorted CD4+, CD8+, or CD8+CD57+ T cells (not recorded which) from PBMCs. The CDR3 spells CSADRDTDTQYF. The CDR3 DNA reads TGCAGTGCCGACCGGGACACAGATACGCAGTATTTT.